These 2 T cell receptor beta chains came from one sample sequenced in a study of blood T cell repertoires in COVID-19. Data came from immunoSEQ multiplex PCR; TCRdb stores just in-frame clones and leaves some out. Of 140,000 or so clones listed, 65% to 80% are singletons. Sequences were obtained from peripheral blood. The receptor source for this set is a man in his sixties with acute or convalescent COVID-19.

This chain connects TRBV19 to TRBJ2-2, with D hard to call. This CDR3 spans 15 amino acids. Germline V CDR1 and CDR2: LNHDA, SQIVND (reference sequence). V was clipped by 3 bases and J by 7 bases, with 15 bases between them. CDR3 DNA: TGTGCCAGTAGTATGTCGGCTAGAACAAGCGGGGAGCTGTTTTTT. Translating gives CASSMSARTSGELFF.

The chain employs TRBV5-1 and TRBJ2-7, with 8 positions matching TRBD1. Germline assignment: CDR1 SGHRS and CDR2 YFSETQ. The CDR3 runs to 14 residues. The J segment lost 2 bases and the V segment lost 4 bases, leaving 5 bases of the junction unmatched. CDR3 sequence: CASSKGQGTYEQYF. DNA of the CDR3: TGCGCCAGCAGCAAAGGACAGGGAACCTACGAGCAGTACTTC.